This T cell receptor (beta chain) was sequenced in a study of blood T cell repertoires in COVID-19. On the study more broadly: T cells, B-cell-depleted T cells, or PBMCs provided the cDNA or gDNA that served as material.

The CDR3 is made up of 15 amino acids. With 6 bases removed from V and 7 bases from J, the gap between germline ends came to 22 bases. The germline V gene encodes CDR1 MNHEY and CDR2 SVGAGI. In the source study's methods: Cell counts per sample came from amplifying reference gene primers. Clones were read by immunoSEQ multiplex PCR, and TCRdb kept only the in-frame ones, dropping some. V and J calls and clone size follow that table, whereas D and trimming were derived from the DNA. The table includes some 220,000 clones, 75% to 85% detected once. Specimen: peripheral blood. This chain uses TRBV6-5 with TRBJ2-7, with a tentative D call TRBD1 (7 bases). This TCR came from a woman aged 70 to 79 with COVID-19, enrolled during active disease. This CDR3 is CASRRATGRKDEQYF. DNA of the CDR3: TGTGCCAGCAGGCGGGCGACAGGGAGGAAGGATGAGCAGTACTTC.